This section outlines one TCR beta chain sequence together with its context. The data originate from a study of kidney transplant recipient with SARS-CoV-2 infection. Using its own MiXCR run on the reads, TCRdb lists one record per CDR3 protein. The data contain under 250,000 distinct CDR3 sequences, 25% to 30% of them singletons. The length of the CDR3 is 13 residues. Germline V lookup: CDR1 SQVTM, CDR2 ANQGSEA. Trimming removed 7 bases at V and 9 bases at J, with 20 bases between. The chain is built from TRBV29-1 and TRBJ2-3, with D possibly being TRBD2 (6 bases). The material sequenced was a blood sample, taken at baseline and between days 110 and 120 from a kidney transplant recipient. The receptor was isolated from a young adult male patient who had COVID-19 and was a kidney transplant recipient. The T cells may come from the graft donor. This CDR3 is CSALGADRGTQYF. In DNA, the CDR3 is TGCAGCGCCCTGGGCGCCGACCGGGGGACGCAGTATTTT.